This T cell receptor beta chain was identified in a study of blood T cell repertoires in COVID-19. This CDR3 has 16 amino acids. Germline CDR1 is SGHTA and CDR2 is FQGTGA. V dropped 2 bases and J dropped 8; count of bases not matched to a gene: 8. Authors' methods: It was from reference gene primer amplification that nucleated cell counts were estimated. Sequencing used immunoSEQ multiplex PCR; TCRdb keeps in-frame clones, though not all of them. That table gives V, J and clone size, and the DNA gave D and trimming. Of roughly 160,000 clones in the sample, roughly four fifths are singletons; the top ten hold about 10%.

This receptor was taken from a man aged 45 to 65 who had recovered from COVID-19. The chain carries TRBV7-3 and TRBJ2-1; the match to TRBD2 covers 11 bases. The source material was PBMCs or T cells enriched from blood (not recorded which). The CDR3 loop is CASSLGLAGGYDEQFF. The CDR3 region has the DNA TGTGCCAGCAGCTTAGGGCTAGCGGGAGGATACGATGAGCAGTTCTTC.